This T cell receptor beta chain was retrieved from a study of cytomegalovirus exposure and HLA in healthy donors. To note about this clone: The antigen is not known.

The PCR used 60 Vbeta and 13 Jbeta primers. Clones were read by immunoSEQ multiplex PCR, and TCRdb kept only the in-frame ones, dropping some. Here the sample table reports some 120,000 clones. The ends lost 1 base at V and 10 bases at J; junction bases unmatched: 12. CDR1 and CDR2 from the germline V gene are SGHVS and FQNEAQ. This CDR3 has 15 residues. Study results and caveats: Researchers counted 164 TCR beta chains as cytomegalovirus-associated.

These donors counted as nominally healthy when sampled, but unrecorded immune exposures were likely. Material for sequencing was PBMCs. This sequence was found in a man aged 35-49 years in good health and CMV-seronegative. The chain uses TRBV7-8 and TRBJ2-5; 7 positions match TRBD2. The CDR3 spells CASSLVTESRGDQYF. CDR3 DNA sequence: TGTGCCAGCAGCTTAGTGACAGAATCCCGGGGGGACCAGTACTTC.